This TCR beta chain came from a study of T-cell memory formation after mild COVID-19. The CDR3 is 12 residues long. V was shortened by 3 bases and J by 2 bases, with 5 bases between the two germline ends. From the 5' RACE reads, TCRdb called clonotypes with MiXCR, one entry per CDR3 protein. In the table there are hundreds of thousands of distinct CDR3 sequences, around a quarter of which are singletons. The J gene is TRBJ2-7, the V gene TRBV12-3 or TRBV12-4; D not resolved. The sequence was collected from an adult woman who had mild COVID-19 (a few samples of this study predate the infection). Cell type and time point are not known. Material for sequencing was PBMCs or a T cell subset sorted from them (not recorded which). The CDR3 DNA reads TGTGCCAGCAGTTTTGAGACCTACGAGCAGTACTTC. It specifies CASSFETYEQYF.